This is a list of T cell receptor beta chains from one sample in a study of blood T cell repertoires in COVID-19. Only in-frame clones appear in the TCRdb table, and some are missing; sequencing was by immunoSEQ multiplex PCR. The table shows about 270,000 clones, with around nine tenths occurring only once. Sequencing was done on a sample of peripheral blood. These receptors all stem from a man in his forties with active or convalescent COVID-19. Each CDR3 is given with its conserved first and last residue.

CDR3aa	v_gene	j_gene
CAWSLPGSHEQYF	TRBV30	TRBJ2-7
CASSSGTSGGATDTQYF	TRBV5-1	TRBJ2-3
CASRPEGGYEQYF	TRBV5-1	TRBJ2-7
CASKASYEQYF	TRBV28	TRBJ2-7
CASSLLPGQGNEKLFF	TRBV9	TRBJ1-4
CASRVPSGRITGELFF	TRBV2	TRBJ2-2
CASSHPSADYEQYF	TRBV14	TRBJ2-7
CASSFRQAALSEAFF	TRBV7-2	TRBJ1-1
CASKEGAWYGYTF	TRBV2	TRBJ1-2
CASSLDRRLAGERHEQFF	TRBV11-3	TRBJ2-1
CASSQEGTSGLNYGYTF	TRBV4-1	TRBJ1-2
CASGGRTSGLHSSYNEQFF	TRBV2	TRBJ2-1
CASSAHQTDTEAFF	TRBV5-5	TRBJ1-1
CASTINTGELFF	TRBV11-3	TRBJ2-2
CATSDSGTAMNTEAFF	TRBV24-1	TRBJ1-1
CASSLVVPTGGEQYF	TRBV7-9	TRBJ2-7
CASRPTGARNQPQHF	TRBV6-6	TRBJ1-5
CASSVGMGDTDTQYF	TRBV9	TRBJ2-3
CASSSDSSTQYF	TRBV12-3/TRBV12-4	TRBJ2-3
CAWSVRGREQYF	TRBV30	TRBJ2-7
CASSLGGGGTDTQYF	TRBV7-2	TRBJ2-3
CASRPDRGSEQYF	TRBV2	TRBJ2-7
CASSSVSDINGANEKLFF	TRBV13	TRBJ1-4
CASSLGGAGNNSPLHF	TRBV28	TRBJ1-6
CASSRSVNQPQHF	TRBV11-2	TRBJ1-5
CATSEAGTGGEKLFF	TRBV24-1	TRBJ1-4
CASSVPRYSGANVLTF	TRBV10-2	TRBJ2-6
CASSPPGTLNTEAFF	TRBV28	TRBJ1-1
CASSLDDFYGYTF	TRBV5-6	TRBJ1-2
CASSPRSYSNQPQHF	TRBV6-2/TRBV6-3	TRBJ1-5
CASSPPLGGSGNTIYF	TRBV18	TRBJ1-3
CASSYSQATSSYEQYF	TRBV6-5	TRBJ2-7
CASSSGTLGLNTIYF	TRBV5-4	TRBJ1-3
CASSPGWEGHDNSPLHF	TRBV7-9	TRBJ1-6
CASSQDAGRGYSNQPQHF	TRBV3-1/TRBV3-2	TRBJ1-5
CASSIPTGVNEKLFF	TRBV19	TRBJ1-4
CATSVGGWQPQHF	TRBV24-1	TRBJ1-5
CASSESPGLNQPQHF	TRBV2	TRBJ1-5
CASSRREDEQFF	TRBV3-1/TRBV3-2	TRBJ2-1
CASSLVSAGDTQYF	TRBV5-6	TRBJ2-3
CASSQGAGQGRSPLHF	TRBV3-1/TRBV3-2	TRBJ1-6
CASSSTGAATGELFF	TRBV9	TRBJ2-2
CASSPLSTGSPDTQYF	TRBV18	TRBJ2-3
CASSLRGTEAFF	TRBV7-2	TRBJ1-1
CASRTQGQGANIQYF	TRBV5-4	TRBJ2-4
CASSLFTGENEQFF	TRBV28	TRBJ2-1
CASSPYEETSTDTQYF	TRBV2	TRBJ2-3
CASSARPGDTGELFF	TRBV6-4	TRBJ2-2
CASSLRGNYNSPLHF	TRBV13	TRBJ1-6
CASGQGAITF	TRBV3-1/TRBV3-2	TRBJ1-2
CASSFPASGASYEQYF	TRBV7-2	TRBJ2-7
CASASGQGSTDTQYF	TRBV6-5	TRBJ2-3
CASSPRILAGGPDEQFF	TRBV27	TRBJ2-1